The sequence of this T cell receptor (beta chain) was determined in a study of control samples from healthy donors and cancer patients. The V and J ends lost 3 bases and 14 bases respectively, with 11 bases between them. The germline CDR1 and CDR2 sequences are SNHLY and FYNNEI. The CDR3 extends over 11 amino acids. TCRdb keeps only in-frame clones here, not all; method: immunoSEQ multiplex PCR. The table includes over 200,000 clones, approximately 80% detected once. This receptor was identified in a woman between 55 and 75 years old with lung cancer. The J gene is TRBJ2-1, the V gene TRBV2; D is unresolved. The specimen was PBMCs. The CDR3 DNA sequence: TGTGCCAGCAGTGAGTCAGTGGTTAAGTTCTTC. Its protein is CASSESVVKFF.